Listed here is a single T cell receptor (beta chain). This CDR3 is 16 amino acids long. The V gene lost 2 bases and the J gene lost 8 bases, with 22 bases spanning the gap. The germline V gene has CDR1 SGHRS and CDR2 YFSETQ. The data derive from a study of blood T cell repertoires in COVID-19. Across the study: In each case, the material was cDNA or gDNA derived from T cells, B-cell-depleted T cells, or PBMCs.

In the source study's methods: Amplification of reference gene primers provided the estimated nucleated cell counts. Profiling relied on immunoSEQ multiplex PCR, and the TCRdb table lists in-frame clones only, not all of them. That table is the source of V, J and clone size, and D and trimming were worked out from the DNA. Found here are roughly 100,000 clones, 77% of them singletons; the top ten hold approximately 9.3%. The sample taken for sequencing was peripheral blood. V usage is TRBV5-1 and J usage is TRBJ1-2; possible D gene TRBD1, 5 bases. This TCR was sampled from a woman aged 80 or over with acute or convalescent COVID-19. CDR3: CASSLGVSAQLGGYTF. Written as DNA, the CDR3 is TGCGCCAGCAGCTTAGGGGTCTCGGCCCAACTTGGGGGCTACACCTTC.